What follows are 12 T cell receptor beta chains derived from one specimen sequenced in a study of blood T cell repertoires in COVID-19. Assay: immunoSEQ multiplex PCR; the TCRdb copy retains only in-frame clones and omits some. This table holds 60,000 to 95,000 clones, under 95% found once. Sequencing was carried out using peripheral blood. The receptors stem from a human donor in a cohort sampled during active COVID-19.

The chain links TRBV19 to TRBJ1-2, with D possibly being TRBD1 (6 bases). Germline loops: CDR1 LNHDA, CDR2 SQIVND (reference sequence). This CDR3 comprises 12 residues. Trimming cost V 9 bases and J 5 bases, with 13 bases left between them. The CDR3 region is CASRTESYGYTF. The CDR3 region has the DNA TGTGCCAGCCGGACAGAGTCATATGGCTACACCTTC.

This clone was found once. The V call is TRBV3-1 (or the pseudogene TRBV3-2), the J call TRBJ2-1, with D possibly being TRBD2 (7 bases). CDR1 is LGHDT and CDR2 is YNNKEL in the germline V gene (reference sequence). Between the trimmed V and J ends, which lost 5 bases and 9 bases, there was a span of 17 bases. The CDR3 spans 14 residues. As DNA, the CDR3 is TGTGCCAGCAGCGTACAGGGAGGGCTGGGTGAGCAGTTCTTC. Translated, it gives CASSVQGGLGEQFF.

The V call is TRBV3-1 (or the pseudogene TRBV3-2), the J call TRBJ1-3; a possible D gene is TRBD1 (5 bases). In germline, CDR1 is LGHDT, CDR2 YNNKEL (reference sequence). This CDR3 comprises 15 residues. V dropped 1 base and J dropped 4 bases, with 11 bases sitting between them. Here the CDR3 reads CASSQGMNRGNTIYF. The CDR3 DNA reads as TGTGCCAGCAGCCAAGGCATGAACAGGGGAAACACCATATATTTT.

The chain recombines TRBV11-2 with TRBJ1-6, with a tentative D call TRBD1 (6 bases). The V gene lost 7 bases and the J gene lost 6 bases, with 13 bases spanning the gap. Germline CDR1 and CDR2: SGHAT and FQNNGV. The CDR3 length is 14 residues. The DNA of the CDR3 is TGTGCCAGCACCCAAGGGGGGGGTAATTCACCCCTCCACTTT. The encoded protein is CASTQGGGNSPLHF.

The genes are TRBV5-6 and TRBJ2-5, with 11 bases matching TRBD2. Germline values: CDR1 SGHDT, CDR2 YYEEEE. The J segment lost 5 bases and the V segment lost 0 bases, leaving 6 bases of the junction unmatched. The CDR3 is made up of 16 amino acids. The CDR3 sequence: CASSLVSGGALETQYF. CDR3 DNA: TGTGCCAGCAGCTTGGTTAGCGGGGGGGCCTTGGAGACCCAGTACTTC. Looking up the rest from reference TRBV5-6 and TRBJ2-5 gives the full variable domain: DAGVTQSPTHLIKTRGQQVTLRCSPKSGHDTVSWYQQALGQGPQFIFQYYEEEERQRGNFPDRFSGHQFPNYSSELNVNALLLGDSALYLCASSLVSGGALETQYFGPGTRLLVL.

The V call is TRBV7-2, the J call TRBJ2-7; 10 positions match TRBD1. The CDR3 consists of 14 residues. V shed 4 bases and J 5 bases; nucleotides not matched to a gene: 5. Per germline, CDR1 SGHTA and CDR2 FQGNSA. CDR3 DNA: TGTGCCAGCAGCTACCGACAGGGGGCCAACGAGCAGTACTTC. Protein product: CASSYRQGANEQYF.

The CDR3 bases are TGTGCCAGCAGTGCCCGGGACTACGGGCAGTTCTTC. It yields the protein CASSARDYGQFF. V gene TRBV6-2 or TRBV6-3 combines with J gene TRBJ2-1; 7 bases align to TRBD2. The CDR3 has 12 residues. From germline, CDR1 is MNHEY and CDR2 SVGEGT. J lost 12 bases, V lost 5 bases, and 7 bases had no gene match.

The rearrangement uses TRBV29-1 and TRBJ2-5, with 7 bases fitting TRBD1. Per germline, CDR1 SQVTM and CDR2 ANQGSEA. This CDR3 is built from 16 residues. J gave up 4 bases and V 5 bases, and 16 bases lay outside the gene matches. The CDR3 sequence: CSVTEVGRGMGETQYF. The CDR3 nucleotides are TGCAGCGTTACCGAGGTTGGCAGGGGGATGGGAGAGACCCAGTACTTC.

The CDR3 here is CAISESLAGSTDTQYF. CDR3 in DNA: TGTGCCATCAGTGAGTCGCTAGCGGGTTCCACAGATACGCAGTATTTT. The chain couples TRBV10-3 to TRBJ2-3; 8 bases are shared with TRBD2. Germline trimming cut 0 bases from V and 2 bases from J; bases unmatched to any gene: 4. The germline gives CDR1 ENHRY, CDR2 SYGVKD. The CDR3 runs 16 residues.

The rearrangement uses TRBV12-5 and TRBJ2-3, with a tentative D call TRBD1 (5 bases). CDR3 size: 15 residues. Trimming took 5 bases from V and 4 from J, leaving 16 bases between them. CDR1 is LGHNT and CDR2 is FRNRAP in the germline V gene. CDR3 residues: CASGTGHSLADTQYF. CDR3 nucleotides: TGTGCTAGTGGTACCGGACATTCCCTGGCAGATACGCAGTATTTT.

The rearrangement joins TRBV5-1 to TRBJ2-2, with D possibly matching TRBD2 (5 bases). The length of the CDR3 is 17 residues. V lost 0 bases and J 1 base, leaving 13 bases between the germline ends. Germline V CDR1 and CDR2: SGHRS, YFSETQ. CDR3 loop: CASSLAALGENTGELFF. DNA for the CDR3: TGCGCCAGCAGCTTGGCCGCTCTGGGAGAGAACACCGGGGAGCTGTTTTTT.

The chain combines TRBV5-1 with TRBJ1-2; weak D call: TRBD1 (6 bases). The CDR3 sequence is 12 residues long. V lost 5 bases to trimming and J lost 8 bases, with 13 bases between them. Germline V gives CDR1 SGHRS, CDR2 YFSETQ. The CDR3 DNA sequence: TGCGCCAGCAGGGGACACACCGAGGGCTACACCTTC. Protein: CASRGHTEGYTF.